A single sample gave rise to the 21 T cell receptor beta chains below, sequenced in a study of blood T cells in healthy people across ages. Sample-barcoded 5' priming and a J-beta primer mix drove a second PCR of about 7 to 12 cycles. TCRdb re-analysed the 5' RACE reads in MiXCR, keeping a single row per CDR3 protein. In the table there are approximately 940,000 distinct CDR3 sequences, roughly 50% of which are singletons. The source material was blood. The receptor source for this set is a man younger than 45 in good health.

This clonotype was seen ten or more times. This sequence joins TRBV29-1 and TRBJ2-3; D could derive from TRBD1 or TRBD2 (5 bases each). Germline loops: CDR1 SQVTM, CDR2 ANQGSEA. The CDR3 runs to 15 residues. V lost 3 bases and J lost 2, with 15 bases in between. The CDR3: CSVDLGRGPTDTQYF. DNA for the CDR3: TGCAGCGTTGACCTGGGAAGGGGACCCACAGATACGCAGTATTTT.

Only a few counts were recorded for this clonotype. The chain combines TRBV12-3 or TRBV12-4 with TRBJ1-2; D ambiguous. The CDR3 runs 13 residues. With 5 bases removed from V and 8 bases from J, the gap between germline ends came to 15 bases. The CDR3 is CASSVVPGHGYTF. Written as DNA, the CDR3 is TGTGCCAGCAGTGTAGTACCCGGGCACGGCTACACCTTC.

The genes are TRBV5-5 and TRBJ2-1; 10 bases line up with TRBD2. The CDR3 has 15 residues. Germline assignment: CDR1 SGHKS and CDR2 YYEKEE (reference sequence). Trimming removed 4 bases from V and 8 bases from J; junction bases left unmatched: 9. The CDR3, as DNA: TGTGCCAGCAGCAGGGAGCGGGGGGGCAGTTATGAGCAGTTCTTC. This codes for CASSRERGGSYEQFF. The full variable domain, rest sourced from reference TRBV5-5 and TRBJ2-1, is DAGVTQSPTHLIKTRGQQVTLRCSPISGHKSVSWYQQVLGQGPQFIFQYYEKEERGRGNFPDRFSARQFPNYSSELNVNALLLGDSALYLCASSRERGGSYEQFFGPGTRLTVL.

The chain is built from TRBV11-3 and TRBJ2-3; D is possibly TRBD2 (5 bases). The CDR3 covers 12 residues. Looked up from germline, CDR1 is SGHNT and CDR2 is YENEEA. With 4 bases removed from V and 10 bases from J, the gap between germline ends came to 12 bases. The CDR3 spells CASSSPRAPQYF. The CDR3 coding sequence is TGTGCCAGCAGCTCCCCGAGGGCCCCGCAGTATTTT.

This clonotype was observed a few times. In DNA form, the CDR3 reads TGTGCCTGGAGACGGACAGGGGGATCCTCAGGTGAAGCTTTCTTT. Translated, it gives CAWRRTGGSSGEAFF. The V call is TRBV30, the J call TRBJ1-1, with 10 bases identical to TRBD1. Unmatched junction bases numbered 11, after V lost 3 bases and J lost 7 bases. The CDR3 has 15 amino acids. Looked up from germline, CDR1 is GTSNPN and CDR2 is SVGIG (reference sequence).

The rearrangement links TRBV7-9 to TRBJ1-2, with D hard to call. The CDR3 is made up of 15 amino acids. Looked up from germline, CDR1 is SEHNR and CDR2 is FQNEAQ (reference sequence). Trimming left V 5 bases short and J 0 bases short, with 13 bases between. The CDR3 DNA reads as TGTGCCAGCAGCCCCCAGGAGTTAGCTAACTATGGCTACACCTTC. Amino acids: CASSPQELANYGYTF.

This chain uses TRBV7-2 with TRBJ2-7; TRBD2 matches at 9 bases. Germline values: CDR1 SGHTA, CDR2 FQGNSA. CDR3 length: 19 residues. Trimming cost V 2 bases and J 3 bases; bases outside gene matches: 17. The CDR3 DNA reads TGTGCCAGCAGCTTAATTGGGCGGGGGGGCCTTACCCCTCGCTACGAGCAGTACTTC. Its protein product is CASSLIGRGGLTPRYEQYF.

This rearrangement joins TRBV7-9 to TRBJ1-2; unclear D gene. CDR3 size: 12 residues. Deletions cut 11 bases from V and 8 bases from J, with 18 bases between. The germline V gene has CDR1 SEHNR and CDR2 FQNEAQ (reference sequence). The DNA for the CDR3 is TGTGCCTTCGGGAAAGTCCTGGGAGGCTACACCTTC. As protein: CAFGKVLGGYTF. The variable domain in full, completed from reference TRBV7-9 and TRBJ1-2, reads DTGVSQNPRHKITKRGQNVTFRCDPISEHNRLYWYRQTLGQGPEFLTYFQNEAQLEKSRLLSDRFSAERPKGSFSTLEIQRTEQGDSAMYLCAFGKVLGGYTFGSGTRLTVV.

This chain links TRBV4-2 with TRBJ1-4; 11 positions agree with TRBD1. J lost 8 bases, V lost 3 bases, and 5 bases had no gene match. The germline V gene encodes CDR1 LGHNA and CDR2 YNFKEQ. This CDR3 has 15 amino acids. In nucleotides, the CDR3 is TGTGCCAGCAGCCAGGGACAGGGGGTTCGAGAAAAACTGTTTTTT. Translation: CASSQGQGVREKLFF.

This clonotype was detected a few times. The chain uses TRBV6-7 and TRBJ2-3, with 10 bases fitting TRBD2. TRBV6-7 is an ORF; its function is uncertain. This CDR3 has 17 amino acids. With V trimmed by 2 bases and J by 4 bases, 9 bases remained unmatched. The chain's CDR3 is CASSYPLLAGFADTQYF. CDR3 nucleotide sequence: TGTGCCAGCAGTTACCCTCTACTAGCGGGGTTTGCAGATACGCAGTATTTT.

This chain connects TRBV11-1 to TRBJ2-5; tentatively, D is TRBD1 or TRBD2 (5 bases each). The CDR3 is made up of 14 amino acids. Germline V CDR1 and CDR2: SGHAT, FQDESV (reference sequence). V was shortened by 5 bases and J by 2 bases, with 12 bases between the two germline ends. The CDR3 spells CASSPWDVQETQYF. The CDR3 DNA follows: TGTGCCAGCAGCCCCTGGGACGTACAAGAGACCCAGTACTTC.

At least ten counts were recorded for this clonotype. CDR3 amino acids: CSGTSVYNSPLHF. DNA for the CDR3: TGCAGCGGGACGTCAGTCTATAATTCACCCCTCCACTTT. The chain combines TRBV20-1 with TRBJ1-6, with D possibly TRBD1 on 5 matching bases. Germline lookup yields CDR1 DFQATT and CDR2 SNEGSKA (reference sequence). This CDR3 spans 13 amino acids.

V and J are TRBV29-1 and TRBJ2-5; D may be TRBD1 (5 bases). Germline values: CDR1 SQVTM, CDR2 ANQGSEA. This CDR3 region has 16 residues. Trimming left V 6 bases short and J 2 bases short, with 22 bases between. This chain's CDR3 is CSVAAGHGSLQETQYF. The CDR3 DNA follows: TGCAGCGTCGCGGCCGGACATGGGTCTCTACAAGAGACCCAGTACTTC.

This sequence joins TRBV27 and TRBJ2-4; 8 bases map to TRBD1. The J call may not be correct, given that the DNA end is closer to TRBJ2-7. Germline V gene sequence: CDR1 MNHEY, CDR2 SMNVEV (reference sequence). The CDR3 has 15 amino acids. Here the CDR3 reads CASCGMGDRGYEQYF. DNA for the CDR3: TGTGCCAGCTGCGGCATGGGAGACAGGGGCTACGAGCAGTACTTC.

This clonotype was counted a few times. The rearrangement joins TRBV4-1 to TRBJ2-5; TRBD2 matches at 13 bases. The CDR3 has 16 residues. The trim removed 8 bases at V and 2 bases at J, leaving 8 bases unmatched. Germline V gene lookup returns CDR1 MGHRA and CDR2 YSYEKL. The CDR3 here is CASRFQLAGGQETQYF. For the CDR3, the DNA is TGCGCCAGCCGGTTTCAACTAGCGGGGGGGCAAGAGACCCAGTACTTC.

This clonotype occurred a few times. The V call is TRBV28, the J call TRBJ2-3, with TRBD2 matching over 10 bases. Germline trimming cut 6 bases from V and 11 bases from J; bases unmatched to any gene: 14. CDR1 is MDHEN and CDR2 is SYDVKM in the germline V gene. This CDR3 is 15 amino acids long. The CDR3: CASSLRASGGAKQYF. DNA of the CDR3: TGTGCCAGCAGCCTAAGAGCCAGCGGGGGGGCCAAGCAGTATTTT.

This sequence joins TRBV18 and TRBJ2-3; no definite D call. Between the trimmed V and J ends, which lost 2 bases and 0 bases, there was a span of 12 bases. Germline loops: CDR1 KGHSH, CDR2 LQKENI. The CDR3 is 16 amino acids. In DNA, the CDR3 is TGTGCCAGCTCACCAACAAGGGTCTATAGCACAGATACGCAGTATTTT. This encodes CASSPTRVYSTDTQYF.

The rearrangement uses TRBV21-1 and TRBJ2-3. TRBV21-1 is a listed pseudogene. CDR3 length: 15 residues. The CDR3 sequence: CASLTKGQYTDTQYF. The CDR3 nucleotides read TGTGCCAGCCTCACAAAGGGTCAGTACACAGATACGCAGTATTTT.

A few counts support this clonotype. The V gene is TRBV6-5, the J gene TRBJ1-1, with D perhaps matching TRBD1 (5 bases). The CDR3 has 13 amino acids. Germline V gene lookup returns CDR1 MNHEY and CDR2 SVGAGI. V shed 6 bases and J shed 6 bases, with 14 bases lying between them. CDR3 amino acids: CASSLFSRAEAFF. CDR3 in DNA: TGTGCCAGCAGCCTCTTTTCCAGGGCTGAAGCTTTCTTT.

The genes are TRBV29-1 and TRBJ1-3; D is unclear. V gave up 6 bases and J gave up 1 base, with 4 bases separating them. The CDR3 extends over 11 amino acids. In germline, CDR1 is SQVTM, CDR2 ANQGSEA. CDR3 loop: CSVRSGNTIYF. The CDR3 nucleotides read TGCAGCGTACGATCTGGAAACACCATATATTTT.

This clonotype came up once. This sequence joins TRBV11-2 and TRBJ2-5; TRBD2 matches 9 bases. V was pared by 4 bases and J by 5 bases, with 8 bases of the junction left unmatched. The germline V gene has CDR1 SGHAT and CDR2 FQNNGV. CDR3 length equals 15 residues. This CDR3 is CASSSRGLAWETQYF. In nucleotides, the CDR3 is TGTGCCAGCAGCTCGCGGGGACTAGCTTGGGAGACCCAGTACTTC.